Below, 6 T cell receptor beta chains from the same sample are listed, as sequenced in a study of T cells in Graves' hyperthyroidism and ophthalmopathy. The source material, RNA transcripts, was used to amplify TCR beta CDR3 regions. A set of HTBI primers served as the primers for a first-round RT-PCR of the TCR CDR3. MiXCR was run by TCRdb on the multiplex PCR reads, yielding one entry per CDR3 protein. This table holds fewer than 250,000 distinct CDR3 sequences, roughly 17% found once. Sequencing used blood. Source of these receptors: a man over 45 with Graves' hyperthyroidism.

This clonotype was observed a few times. V gene TRBV19 combines with J gene TRBJ1-1, with 8 bases lining up with TRBD1. Per the germline V gene, CDR1 is LNHDA and CDR2 is SQIVND (reference sequence). The length of the CDR3 is 15 residues. V lost 4 bases and J lost 5; bases outside the gene matches: 9. The CDR3 reads CASSSKDRVLTEAFF. The DNA for the CDR3 is TGTGCCAGTAGTAGCAAGGACAGGGTATTAACTGAAGCTTTCTTT. Together with reference TRBV19 and TRBJ1-1, the CDR3 gives the full variable domain: DGGITQSPKYLFRKEGQNVTLSCEQNLNHDAMYWYRQDPGQGLRLIYYSQIVNDFQKGDIAEGYSVSREKKESFPLTVTSAQKNPTAFYLCASSSKDRVLTEAFFGQGTRLTVV.

This clonotype was observed at least ten times. The CDR3 region has the DNA TGTGCCAGCAGCTCGGGACTAGGCGGCGAGCAGTACTTC. It codes for CASSSGLGGEQYF. The genes are TRBV7-3 and TRBJ2-7; 8 nucleotides agree with TRBD2. Germline V lookup: CDR1 SGHTA, CDR2 FQGTGA. Trimming at V came to 4 bases and at J to 6 bases, leaving 5 bases not matched to a gene. The CDR3 contains 13 residues.

This clonotype was seen at least ten times. The chain combines TRBV11-3 with TRBJ1-1; D is ambiguous. Trimming took off 4 bases at V and 0 bases at J, with 6 bases between the two ends. The CDR3 runs 13 residues. Germline V gene sequence: CDR1 SGHNT, CDR2 YENEEA. This chain's CDR3 is CASSSDLNTEAFF. The DNA for the CDR3 is TGTGCCAGCAGCTCGGACCTGAACACTGAAGCTTTCTTT.

Many counts were recorded for this clonotype. This chain joins TRBV10-3 and TRBJ1-3, with D uncertain. CDR1 is ENHRY and CDR2 is SYGVKD in the germline V gene. There are 15 residues in the CDR3. Trimming stripped 6 bases from V and 0 bases from J, with 12 bases between. This CDR3 is CAISTGQNSGNTIYF. CDR3 bases: TGTGCCATCAGCACCGGCCAGAACTCTGGAAACACCATATATTTT.

This clonotype was found a few times. The V gene is TRBV5-6, the J gene TRBJ2-7, with TRBD1 identical over 9 bases. Germline V gene sequence: CDR1 SGHDT, CDR2 YYEEEE. This CDR3 region has 14 residues. The V and J ends lost 2 bases and 7 bases, in that order; junction bases with no gene match: 7. The chain's CDR3 is CASSFGTGMSEQYF. As DNA, the CDR3 is TGTGCCAGCAGCTTCGGGACAGGGATGAGTGAGCAGTACTTC.

V usage is TRBV7-2 and J usage is TRBJ2-1; TRBD2 agrees at 9 bases. Per germline, CDR1 SGHTA and CDR2 FQGNSA. Losses at the gene ends were 5 bases for V and 4 bases for J; bases not matched to a gene: 6. The CDR3 consists of 15 residues. As DNA, the CDR3 is TGTGCCAGCAGCCCAACTCTAGCGGGGTACAATGAGCAGTTCTTC. Its translation is CASSPTLAGYNEQFF. Filled out from reference TRBV7-2 and TRBJ2-1, the complete variable domain reads GAGVSQSPSNKVTEKGKDVELRCDPISGHTALYWYRQSLGQGLEFLIYFQGNSAPDKSGLPSDRFSAERTGGSVSTLTIQRTQQEDSAVYLCASSPTLAGYNEQFFGPGTRLTVL.